Sequencing of this TCR beta chain was carried out in a study of shared clonotypes between healthy human individuals. Germline values: CDR1 MNHNY, CDR2 SVGAGI (reference sequence). This CDR3 region has 14 residues. After removal of 5 bases from V and 6 bases from J, the junction contained 2 bases not matched to a gene. Only Caucasian adults living in Nashville, Tennessee served as donors. The assay was run at deep level. The input for sorted-subset replicate PCRs was 150 to 200 ng DNA, tens of thousands of T cell genomes. Measured with immunoSEQ multiplex PCR; TCRdb has only the in-frame clones, and not every one. Counted here are roughly 1,000,000 clones, roughly 74% occurring once; the ten biggest clones make up approximately 0.52%.

The chain employs TRBV6-6 and TRBJ1-6, with 9 nucleotides matching TRBD1. The sequencing input was memory CD4+ T cells from PBMCs. Subset described: CD45RA-negative fraction. The sequence was obtained from a man aged 18 to 30 in good health. Some clones in this sample may be carry-over from other donors' samples. CDR3 residues: CASSADRGNSPLHF. For the CDR3, the DNA is TGTGCCAGCAGTGCGGACAGGGGTAATTCACCCCTCCACTTT.